The 17 T cell receptor beta chains listed next were all sequenced from one sample in a study of lymphopenia after photon versus proton radiotherapy. Sequenced by immunoSEQ multiplex PCR; TCRdb stores in-frame clones only, minus some. This sample has under 80,000 clones, with more than 75% found just once. The sequencing here drew on peripheral blood, taken from a patient treated with photon-based radiotherapy. These receptors were obtained from a middle-aged man with gastric cancer.

The gene calls are TRBV2 and TRBJ2-3, with TRBD2 matching over 9 bases. V lost 4 bases to trimming and J lost 0 bases; unmatched junction nucleotides: 2. The CDR3 runs to 15 residues. Germline V CDR1 and CDR2: SNHLY, FYNNEI. CDR3 residues: CASSVTSGSTDTQYF. The CDR3 DNA follows: TGTGCCAGCAGTGTTACTAGCGGGAGCACAGATACGCAGTATTTT.

The gene calls are TRBV5-1 and TRBJ2-1; no firm D call. The CDR3 length is 16 residues. Trimming removed 2 bases at V and 4 bases at J, with 16 bases between. The germline gives CDR1 SGHRS, CDR2 YFSETQ. In DNA, the CDR3 is TGCGCCAGCAGCTTCCTCAGGTTCAGGTTATACAATGAGCAGTTCTTC. It translates to CASSFLRFRLYNEQFF. Full variable domain (rest looked up from reference TRBV5-1 and TRBJ2-1): KAGVTQTPRYLIKTRGQQVTLSCSPISGHRSVSWYQQTPGQGLQFLFEYFSETQRNKGNFPGRFSGRQFSNSRSEMNVSTLELGDSALYLCASSFLRFRLYNEQFFGPGTRLTVL.

The chain couples TRBV30 to TRBJ1-1, with D maybe TRBD1 (6 bases). V lost 2 bases and J 5 bases, leaving 15 bases between the germline ends. This CDR3 is built from 14 residues. Germline V gives CDR1 GTSNPN, CDR2 SVGIG (reference sequence). The CDR3 sequence: CAWSSRPGTTEAFF. The DNA of the CDR3 is TGTGCCTGGAGTTCCCGCCCGGGGACAACTGAAGCTTTCTTT.

The genes are TRBV19 and TRBJ1-1; no definite D call. Germline lookup yields CDR1 LNHDA and CDR2 SQIVND (reference sequence). Trimming removed 2 bases from V and 0 bases from J, with 7 bases in between. This CDR3 contains 14 residues. Here the CDR3 DNA reads TGTGCCAGTAGTATATTGGCCCTGAACACTGAAGCTTTCTTT. It specifies CASSILALNTEAFF.

The V gene is TRBV13, the J gene TRBJ1-2; weak D call: TRBD1 (5 bases). Germline-derived CDR1 and CDR2 are PRHDT and FYEKMQ (reference sequence). The CDR3 covers 17 residues. Between the trimmed V and J ends, which lost 0 bases and 4 bases, there was a span of 18 bases. CDR3 coding DNA: TGTGCCAGCAGCTTAGGGGGCGGGACCCAACTAATCTATGGCTACACCTTC. Its translation: CASSLGGGTQLIYGYTF.

The chain joins TRBV5-1 to TRBJ1-1; 7 nucleotides line up with TRBD1. CDR1 is SGHRS, CDR2 YFSETQ, per germline. The CDR3 is 15 amino acids. V trimming: 0 bases; J trimming: 2 bases; junction bases outside the gene matches: 4. Here the CDR3 DNA reads TGCGCCAGCAGCTTGGAGACAGGGCGTAACACTGAAGCTTTCTTT. It codes for CASSLETGRNTEAFF.

This sequence joins TRBV10-1 and TRBJ1-2; perhaps TRBD1 as D (5 bases). Germline V gene data show CDR1 as WNHNN and CDR2 as SYGVQD (reference sequence). The CDR3 extends over 15 amino acids. The V and J ends lost 6 bases and 1 base respectively, with 15 bases between them. CDR3 sequence: CASRAPGGDNYGYTF. As DNA, the CDR3 is TGCGCCAGCAGAGCCCCGGGGGGGGATAACTATGGCTACACCTTC.

The V gene is TRBV25-1, the J gene TRBJ1-2, with a possible D match to TRBD1 (6 bases). With 3 bases removed from V and 1 base from J, the gap between germline ends came to 15 bases. Germline-derived CDR1 and CDR2 are MGHDK and SYGVNS. The length of the CDR3 is 16 residues. The CDR3 loop reads CASSDIPRQVNYGYTF. In nucleotides, the CDR3 is TGTGCCAGCAGTGATATCCCCCGACAGGTTAACTATGGCTACACCTTC.

V gene TRBV27 combines with J gene TRBJ1-4, with D unclear. This CDR3 contains 14 residues. Trimming pared 6 bases from V and 0 bases from J, leaving 8 bases between. CDR1 is MNHEY and CDR2 is SMNVEV in the germline V gene (reference sequence). The CDR3, as DNA: TGTGCCAGCAGCCCGACACCAACTAATGAAAAACTGTTTTTT. Protein sequence: CASSPTPTNEKLFF.

This chain links TRBV5-1 with TRBJ1-6; D is unresolved. The CDR3 spans 17 residues. V lost 0 bases and J 6 bases, leaving 16 bases between the germline ends. CDR1 and CDR2 from the germline V gene are SGHRS and YFSETQ. The CDR3 sequence: CASSLEVAGVGNSPLHF. DNA for the CDR3: TGCGCCAGCAGCTTGGAGGTGGCTGGGGTGGGTAATTCACCCCTCCACTTT.

The gene calls are TRBV19 and TRBJ1-1; 8 bases are a match to TRBD1. Germline V gene data show CDR1 as LNHDA and CDR2 as SQIVND (reference sequence). The ends lost 2 bases at V and 4 bases at J; junction bases unmatched: 6. CDR3 length: 15 amino acids. The CDR3 is CASSIMGTGSTEAFF. The CDR3 bases are TGTGCCAGTAGTATAATGGGGACAGGATCCACTGAAGCTTTCTTT.

This rearrangement joins TRBV7-2 to TRBJ2-7, with 8 positions matching TRBD1. Trimming took 1 base from V and 0 from J; bases not matched to a gene: 2. The length of the CDR3 is 15 residues. Germline-derived CDR1 and CDR2 are SGHTA and FQGNSA. The CDR3 DNA is TGTGCCAGCAGCTTAGGACAGGGGATCTCCTACGAGCAGTACTTC. It translates to CASSLGQGISYEQYF.

This rearrangement joins TRBV7-2 to TRBJ2-1; D is possibly TRBD1 or TRBD2 (6 bases each). Germline loops: CDR1 SGHTA, CDR2 FQGNSA. CDR3 length: 15 amino acids. Trimming left V 0 bases short and J 4 bases short, with 10 bases between. As DNA, the CDR3 is TGTGCCAGCAGCTTAGCGGGGGGCTGGTACAATGAGCAGTTCTTC. Amino acids: CASSLAGGWYNEQFF.

This sequence joins TRBV2 and TRBJ2-2, with TRBD1 matching over 9 bases. V was clipped by 6 bases and J by 8 bases; unmatched bases: 4. This CDR3 has 13 amino acids. CDR1 and CDR2 from the germline V gene are SNHLY and FYNNEI. CDR3 bases: TGTGCCAGCAGAACAGGGGGCTTAGGGGAGCTGTTTTTT. It translates to CASRTGGLGELFF.

V usage is TRBV7-3 and J usage is TRBJ1-1, with no clear D. V lost 4 bases and J 0 bases, leaving 6 bases between the germline ends. Germline values: CDR1 SGHTA, CDR2 FQGTGA. There are 13 residues in the CDR3. The CDR3 nucleotides are TGTGCCAGCAGCTCCGGGATGAACACTGAAGCTTTCTTT. It yields the protein CASSSGMNTEAFF. Drawing the rest from reference TRBV7-3 and TRBJ1-1, the complete variable domain is GAGVSQTPSNKVTEKGKYVELRCDPISGHTALYWYRQSLGQGPEFLIYFQGTGAADDSGLPNDRFFAVRPEGSVSTLKIQRTERGDSAVYLCASSSGMNTEAFFGQGTRLTVV.

The chain is built from TRBV27 and TRBJ2-3; D may be TRBD1 or TRBD2 (6 bases each). Germline lookup yields CDR1 MNHEY and CDR2 SMNVEV (reference sequence). V lost 5 bases, J lost 1 base, and 19 bases lay in between. The CDR3 extends over 17 amino acids. The CDR3 region has the DNA TGTGCCAGCAGTCCTCTAGCTTTAGGGGGGCGCACAGATACGCAGTATTTT. Its protein is CASSPLALGGRTDTQYF.

The rearrangement links TRBV19 to TRBJ2-3; D remains ambiguous. Germline V CDR1 and CDR2: LNHDA, SQIVND (reference sequence). Between the trimmed V and J ends, which lost 3 bases and 1 base, there was a span of 11 bases. The CDR3 is 15 amino acids. The CDR3 reads CASSMASYRTDTQYF. The CDR3, as DNA: TGTGCCAGTAGTATGGCCTCCTACCGCACAGATACGCAGTATTTT.